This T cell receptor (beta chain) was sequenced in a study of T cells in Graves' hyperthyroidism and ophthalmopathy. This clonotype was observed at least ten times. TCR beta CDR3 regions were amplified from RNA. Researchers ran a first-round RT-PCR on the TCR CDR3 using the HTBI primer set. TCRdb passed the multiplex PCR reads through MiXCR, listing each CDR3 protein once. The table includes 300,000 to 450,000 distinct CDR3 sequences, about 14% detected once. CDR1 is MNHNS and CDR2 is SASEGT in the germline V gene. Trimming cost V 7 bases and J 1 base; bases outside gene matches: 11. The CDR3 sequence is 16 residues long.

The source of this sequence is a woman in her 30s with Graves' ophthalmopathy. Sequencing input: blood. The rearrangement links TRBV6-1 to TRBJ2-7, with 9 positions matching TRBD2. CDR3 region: CASNGPGLAMSYEQYF. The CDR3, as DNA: TGTGCCAGCAACGGGCCCGGACTAGCGATGTCCTACGAGCAGTACTTC.